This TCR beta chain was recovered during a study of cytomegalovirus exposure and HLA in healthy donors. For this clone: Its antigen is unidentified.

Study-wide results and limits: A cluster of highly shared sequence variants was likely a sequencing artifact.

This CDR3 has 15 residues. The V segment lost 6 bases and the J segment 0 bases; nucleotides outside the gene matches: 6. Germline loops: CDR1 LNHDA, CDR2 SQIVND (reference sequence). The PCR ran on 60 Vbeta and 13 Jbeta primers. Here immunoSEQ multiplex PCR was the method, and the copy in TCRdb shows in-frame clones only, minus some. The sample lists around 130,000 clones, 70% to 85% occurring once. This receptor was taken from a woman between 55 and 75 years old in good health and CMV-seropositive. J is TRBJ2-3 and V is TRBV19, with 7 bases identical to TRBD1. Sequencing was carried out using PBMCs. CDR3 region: CASSPDRASTDTQYF. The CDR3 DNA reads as TGTGCCAGTAGCCCAGACAGGGCAAGCACAGATACGCAGTATTTT.